A single sample gave rise to the 27 T cell receptor beta chains below, sequenced in a study of metastatic and nonmetastatic thyroid tumors. Through MiXCR, TCRdb re-clonotyped the PCR reads. Of 30,000 to 35,000 clones listed, roughly 22% are singletons. Thyroid surgery took place with no prior treatment in any patient. Sequenced input: tumor tissue. Source of these receptors: a male donor with papillary thyroid cancer or a benign thyroid nodule (not recorded which). Some clones in this sample may be carry-over from other donors' samples.

Ten or more counts support this clone. The rearrangement links TRBV20-1 to TRBJ2-7; maybe TRBD1 (6 bases). With 3 bases removed from V and 9 bases from J, the gap between germline ends came to 18 bases. The CDR3 runs 13 residues. Germline lookup yields CDR1 DFQATT and CDR2 SNEGSKA (reference sequence). The CDR3: CSARITGSTGQYF. CDR3 sequence (DNA): TGCAGTGCTAGGATCACAGGGAGTACGGGGCAGTACTTC.

In its sample, this clone was seen many times. This chain connects TRBV28 to TRBJ1-4; D is uncertain. Trimming removed 5 bases at V and 8 bases at J, with 18 bases between. Germline lookup yields CDR1 MDHEN and CDR2 SYDVKM. The CDR3 sequence is 15 residues long. The CDR3, as DNA: TGTGCCAGCAGTACAGTTTACCCTAGTGGGGAAAAACTGTTTTTT. Its protein is CASSTVYPSGEKLFF.

This clone was observed a few times. V gene TRBV10-2 combines with J gene TRBJ1-1; 8 bases map to TRBD1. V lost 6 bases to trimming and J lost 4 bases; unmatched junction nucleotides: 7. In germline, CDR1 is WSHSY, CDR2 SAAADI. The CDR3 totals 14 residues. The CDR3 nucleotides are TGCGCCAGCAGCGCAGGACAGGGATTCACTGAAGCTTTCTTT. It is translated as CASSAGQGFTEAFF.

The chain carries TRBV18 and TRBJ1-5; no clear D gene. Between the trimmed V and J ends, which lost 4 bases and 2 bases, there was a span of 18 bases. This CDR3 spans 17 amino acids. Germline loops: CDR1 KGHSH, CDR2 LQKENI. The CDR3 nucleotides read TGTGCCAGCTCACTTAACACCCCAAGCCAGGGCAATCAGCCCCAGCATTTT. It translates to CASSLNTPSQGNQPQHF.

About this clone itself: A much larger clone lies one base from this, so it may be a read error. At the DNA level, this CDR3 is encoded by other sequences in the same sample as well. The chain combines TRBV5-1 with TRBJ2-3; 13 nucleotides agree with TRBD2. The CDR3 is 16 amino acids. Germline CDR1 and CDR2: SGHRS and YFSETQ. The CDR3 bases are TGCTCCAGCAGTTCCGGGACTAGCGGGACGGCCGATACGCAGTATTTC. Translation: CSSSSGTSGTADTQYF.

The chain uses TRBV6-4 and TRBJ2-3; TRBD1 matches at 8 bases. The CDR3 runs 14 residues. Trimming cost V 8 bases and J 4 bases; bases outside gene matches: 8. Germline V gene data show CDR1 as MRHNA and CDR2 as SNTAGT. CDR3 amino acids: CASRPGGRADTQYF. The DNA for the CDR3 is TGTGCCAGCCGCCCAGGGGGCAGGGCAGATACGCAGTATTTT.

The rearrangement links TRBV6-1 to TRBJ2-5; TRBD2 is a possible D gene (7 bases). The CDR3 loop spans 16 amino acids. Germline-derived CDR1 and CDR2 are MNHNS and SASEGT. The ends were cut back, 6 bases at V and 2 bases at J, with 19 bases in the middle. This CDR3 is CASSPWGAGEQETQYF. CDR3 nucleotide sequence: TGTGCCAGCAGCCCGTGGGGGGCGGGGGAACAAGAGACCCAGTACTTC.

V usage is TRBV6-2 or TRBV6-3 and J usage is TRBJ2-1; tentative D call: TRBD2 (6 bases). CDR1 and CDR2 from the germline V gene are MNHEY and SVGEGT. Trimming left V 7 bases short and J 8 bases short, with 21 bases between. The CDR3 extends over 15 amino acids. CDR3 in DNA: TGTGCCAGCAAACTCGGACTATCGGGAGTAGATGAGCAGTTCTTC. Translation: CASKLGLSGVDEQFF.

The CDR3 DNA reads TGTGCCAGCAGCATACAGGGGGCAGGCGGGGAGCTGTTTTTT. It translates to CASSIQGAGGELFF. This chain connects TRBV3-1 to TRBJ2-2; TRBD1 agrees at 9 bases. V trimming: 5 bases; J trimming: 7 bases; junction bases outside the gene matches: 5. The CDR3 extends over 14 amino acids. Looked up from germline, CDR1 is LGHDT and CDR2 is YNNKEL (reference sequence).

The rearrangement uses TRBV19 and TRBJ2-1; 15 bases are shared with TRBD2. The CDR3 extends over 18 amino acids. Germline V gene data show CDR1 as LNHDA and CDR2 as SQIVND (reference sequence). V shed 1 base and J 10 bases; nucleotides not matched to a gene: 11. CDR3 sequence: CASSIAAGGLAGGGEQFF. The CDR3 DNA follows: TGTGCCAGTAGTATAGCAGCGGGGGGACTAGCGGGAGGAGGAGAGCAGTTCTTC.

J is TRBJ2-7 and V is TRBV18; D possibly uses TRBD1 or TRBD2 (5 bases each). Deletions cut 6 bases from V and 7 bases from J, with 19 bases between. Germline values: CDR1 KGHSH, CDR2 LQKENI. The CDR3 sequence is 14 residues long. The CDR3: CASSYEGQFREQYF. Here the CDR3 DNA reads TGTGCCAGCTCCTACGAGGGGCAGTTTAGGGAGCAGTACTTC.

The chain joins TRBV28 to TRBJ2-1; 14 nucleotides agree with TRBD2. J was trimmed by 4 bases and V by 2 bases; bases with no gene match: 10. The CDR3 runs to 19 residues. Germline V gives CDR1 MDHEN, CDR2 SYDVKM. This chain's CDR3 is CASSLGIGLAGGIYNEQFF. The CDR3, as DNA: TGTGCCAGCAGTTTAGGCATCGGACTAGCGGGAGGAATATACAATGAGCAGTTCTTC.

This chain links TRBV30 with TRBJ2-1, with TRBD2 identical over 12 bases. V gave up 5 bases and J gave up 9 bases; unmatched junction bases: 11. CDR3 length equals 15 residues. Germline CDR1 GTSNPN, CDR2 SVGIG (reference sequence). For the CDR3, the DNA is TGTGCCTGGGCCCCTGGACTAGCGGGACTCGGTGAGCAGTTCTTC. Its protein is CAWAPGLAGLGEQFF.

V is TRBV5-6 and J is TRBJ2-1; 8 nucleotides line up with TRBD1. The trim removed 0 bases at V and 15 bases at J, leaving 5 bases unmatched. Germline V gene sequence: CDR1 SGHDT, CDR2 YYEEEE. The CDR3 runs to 12 residues. This CDR3 reads CASSLDSGTGFF. The CDR3 DNA is TGTGCCAGCAGCTTGGATTCCGGGACAGGGTTCTTC.

The V call is TRBV11-2, the J call TRBJ2-7, with D possibly TRBD1 on 5 matching bases. Trimming shortened V by 0 bases and J by 1 base, and 10 bases separated the two germline ends. Per the germline V gene, CDR1 is SGHAT and CDR2 is FQNNGV. The CDR3 length is 15 residues. The CDR3 sequence is CASSLDPDTSYEQYF. The CDR3 nucleotides read TGTGCCAGCAGCTTAGATCCGGACACTTCCTACGAGCAGTACTTC.

The chain links TRBV28 to TRBJ2-7; D is unresolved. The V and J ends lost 2 bases and 4 bases respectively, with 9 bases between them. Germline V gene data show CDR1 as MDHEN and CDR2 as SYDVKM. CDR3 size: 13 residues. The CDR3 protein is CASSLGMKYEQYF. In nucleotides, the CDR3 is TGTGCCAGCAGTTTAGGGATGAAGTACGAGCAGTACTTC.

This clone was observed at least ten times. The CDR3 DNA follows: TGTGCCAGCAGCCCGGGGGGGGGGAGCCATGAGCAGTTCTTC. Protein sequence: CASSPGGGSHEQFF. V usage is TRBV2 and J usage is TRBJ2-1; 8 bases align to TRBD2. CDR3 length: 14 residues. Losses at the gene ends were 6 bases for V and 8 bases for J; bases not matched to a gene: 9. Looked up from germline, CDR1 is SNHLY and CDR2 is FYNNEI.

The chain uses TRBV7-9 and TRBJ2-3; D is unclear. The V end lost 5 bases, the J end lost 5 bases, and 8 bases lay between the germline ends. There are 12 residues in the CDR3. The germline gives CDR1 SEHNR, CDR2 FQNEAQ (reference sequence). The CDR3 nucleotides are TGTGCCAGCAGCACGATCGGAGATACGCAGTATTTT. Its translation: CASSTIGDTQYF. Together with reference TRBV7-9 and TRBJ2-3, the CDR3 gives the full variable domain: DTGVSQNPRHKITKRGQNVTFRCDPISEHNRLYWYRQTLGQGPEFLTYFQNEAQLEKSRLLSDRFSAERPKGSFSTLEIQRTEQGDSAMYLCASSTIGDTQYFGPGTRLTVL.

About this clone itself: Because the CDR3 is missing its conserved closing phenylalanine or tryptophan, this is likely a read error. No DNA is shown, since the ends of the CDR3 on it are uncertain; the CDR3 is the one TCRdb lists. This chain joins TRBV7-9 and TRBJ2-6; the DNA was not compared with TRBD1, the D call given in the table. The germline CDR1 and CDR2 sequences are SEHNR and FQNEAQ (reference sequence). A total of 10 residues make up the CDR3, ends included. The CDR3 here is CASSLNQGAA.

This clone was seen ten or more times. The chain uses TRBV20-1 and TRBJ2-6; D gene uncertain. Germline V lookup: CDR1 DFQATT, CDR2 SNEGSKA (reference sequence). Trimming shortened V by 6 bases and J by 3 bases, and 9 bases separated the two germline ends. This CDR3 spans 13 amino acids. In DNA form, the CDR3 reads TGCAGTGCGGCTGTGGTTGGGGCCAACGTCCTGACTTTC. This sequence encodes CSAAVVGANVLTF.

This clone was counted ten times or more. The gene calls are TRBV24-1 and TRBJ1-5; TRBD1 agrees at 8 bases. Trimming cost V 7 bases and J 6 bases; bases outside gene matches: 4. The CDR3 is 13 amino acids. Germline CDR1 is KGHDR and CDR2 is SFDVKD. CDR3 DNA: TGTGCCACCAGCAGGGGGCTGGGTCAGCCCCAGCATTTT. It encodes CATSRGLGQPQHF.

This clone was recorded many times. The rearrangement joins TRBV16 to TRBJ1-1, with D perhaps matching TRBD1 (6 bases). The V and J ends lost 4 bases and 4 bases respectively, with 10 bases between them. Germline loops: CDR1 KGHSY, CDR2 FQNENV. The CDR3 covers 13 residues. CDR3 loop: CASSPQGRTEAFF. DNA of the CDR3: TGTGCCAGCAGCCCACAGGGTCGCACTGAAGCTTTCTTT. The full variable domain, with the rest looked up from reference TRBV16 and TRBJ1-1, is GEEVAQTPKHLVRGEGQKAKLYCAPIKGHSYVFWYQQVLKNEFKFLISFQNENVFDETGMPKERFSAKCLPNSPCSLEIQATKLEDSAVYFCASSPQGRTEAFFGQGTRLTVV.

The CDR3 sequence is CASSLEVGWEQFF. CDR3 bases: TGTGCCAGCAGCTTAGAGGTGGGATGGGAGCAGTTCTTC. The chain combines TRBV7-3 with TRBJ2-1; the D is unclear. Germline V gene lookup returns CDR1 SGHTA and CDR2 FQGTGA. The CDR3 is made up of 13 amino acids. V lost 2 bases to trimming and J lost 10 bases, with 12 bases between them.

The genes are TRBV20-1 and TRBJ1-2, with D possibly being TRBD1 (6 bases). From germline, CDR1 is DFQATT and CDR2 SNEGSKA (reference sequence). This CDR3 has 12 amino acids. V was trimmed by 4 bases and J by 14 bases, leaving 20 bases between them. The CDR3 spells CSAKQAGATGTF. DNA of the CDR3: TGCAGTGCTAAGCAGGCAGGGGCCACAGGAACCTTC.

This clone was recorded at least ten times. The same CDR3 arises from other DNA sequences in this sample as well. The CDR3 here is CSARAGTDTQYF. CDR3 nucleotide sequence: TGCAGTGCTAGAGCGGGAACAGATACGCAGTATTTT. The genes are TRBV20-1 and TRBJ2-3, with D tentatively TRBD2 (5 bases). V shed 1 base and J shed 3 bases, with 5 bases lying between them. Germline loops: CDR1 DFQATT, CDR2 SNEGSKA (reference sequence). This CDR3 is 12 amino acids long.

This clone was detected ten times or more. The V call is TRBV30, the J call TRBJ2-2, with TRBD1 as a possible D gene (6 bases). Trimming left V 4 bases short and J 4 bases short, with 10 bases between. Germline V gene sequence: CDR1 GTSNPN, CDR2 SVGIG (reference sequence). The CDR3 spans 13 residues. In nucleotides, the CDR3 is TGTGCCTGGACAGGGGTTGGCACCGGGGAGCTGTTTTTT. This encodes CAWTGVGTGELFF.

This clone showed up just a few times. The chain employs TRBV6-2 or TRBV6-3 and TRBJ2-7, with D unresolved. The CDR3 is 16 amino acids. Germline V CDR1 and CDR2: MNHEY, SVGEGT. V was pared by 0 bases and J by 2 bases, with 14 bases between. CDR3 nucleotide sequence: TGTGCCAGCAGTTACTCTTTGCCCGACTCCCCCTACGAGCAGTACTTC. Translation gives CASSYSLPDSPYEQYF.